This TCR beta chain was recovered during a study of blood T cell repertoires in COVID-19. Study details: Specimens from acute and convalescent COVID-19 originated in the United States, Italy and Spain. From T cells, B-cell-depleted T cells, or PBMCs came the material, which was cDNA or gDNA.

Original processing notes: It was from reference gene primer amplification that nucleated cell counts were estimated. Generated by immunoSEQ multiplex PCR, the TCRdb table keeps only in-frame clones and is missing some. The D gene and trimming were derived from the DNA, and the V and J assignments and clone size from that table. The sample yields about 97,000 clones, 70% to 90% seen once. The sequencing sample was made of peripheral blood. This sequence originates from a middle-aged man with active COVID-19.

The CDR3 region is CASSLAGVYGYTF. The CDR3, as DNA: TGTGCCAGCAGCTTGGCCGGGGTCTATGGCTACACCTTC. This chain connects TRBV5-4 to TRBJ1-2, with unresolved D. Trimming stripped 0 bases from V and 4 bases from J, with 7 bases between. The CDR3 runs 13 residues. Germline CDR1 and CDR2: SGHNT and YYREEE (reference sequence).